Below, 13 T cell receptor beta chains from the same sample are listed, as sequenced in a study of cytomegalovirus exposure and HLA in healthy donors. Primers: 60 Vbeta forward and 13 Jbeta reverse. Produced via immunoSEQ multiplex PCR; TCRdb's table is partial and in-frame only. The specimen's table records approximately 100,000 clones. Sequencing input: PBMCs. Receptors originate from a middle-aged man in good health and CMV-seronegative.

The V gene is TRBV11-3, the J gene TRBJ2-1, with 9 bases that match TRBD1. CDR3 length: 16 amino acids. Losses at the gene ends were 1 base for V and 4 bases for J; bases not matched to a gene: 5. Germline V lookup: CDR1 SGHNT, CDR2 YENEEA. DNA for the CDR3: TGTGCCAGCAGCTTAGGGGGTGGACAGGGGTACAATGAGCAGTTCTTC. Protein sequence: CASSLGGGQGYNEQFF.

This chain links TRBV2 with TRBJ1-1; D call uncertain. Germline loops: CDR1 SNHLY, CDR2 FYNNEI. The V gene lost 6 bases and the J gene lost 5 bases, with 16 bases spanning the gap. This CDR3 has 14 amino acids. CDR3 in amino acids: CASRGDKKVTEAFF. The CDR3, as DNA: TGTGCCAGCAGGGGCGACAAGAAGGTGACTGAAGCTTTCTTT.

This chain joins TRBV2 and TRBJ2-4; D perhaps matches TRBD2 (6 bases). The germline V gene has CDR1 SNHLY and CDR2 FYNNEI. Trimming removed 3 bases at V and 1 base at J, with 10 bases between. CDR3 length equals 15 residues. The CDR3 DNA follows: TGTGCCAGCAGTGAGTGGGGGGACGCCAAAAACATTCAGTACTTC. Protein: CASSEWGDAKNIQYF.

This rearrangement joins TRBV10-3 to TRBJ2-7; 10 bases fit TRBD2. The CDR3 has 16 residues. J lost 6 bases, V lost 6 bases, and 14 bases had no gene match. CDR1 is ENHRY and CDR2 is SYGVKD in the germline V gene. The CDR3 sequence: CAIRGLAGESLGEQYF. The CDR3 DNA is TGTGCCATCAGGGGGCTAGCGGGAGAGTCCTTGGGCGAGCAGTACTTC.

This chain's CDR3 is CASSLGGKVYEQYF. The CDR3 region has the DNA TGTGCCAGCAGCTTAGGCGGGAAAGTCTACGAGCAGTACTTC. The chain is built from TRBV7-2 and TRBJ2-7, with D perhaps matching TRBD2 (6 bases). The V gene lost 1 base and the J gene lost 3 bases, with 10 bases spanning the gap. The germline V gene encodes CDR1 SGHTA and CDR2 FQGNSA. The CDR3 runs 14 residues.

This chain uses TRBV9 with TRBJ2-3; D is unclear. This CDR3 has 14 residues. Germline CDR1 SGDLS, CDR2 YYNGEE. The ends were cut back, 1 base at V and 3 bases at J, with 9 bases in the middle. CDR3 nucleotide sequence: TGTGCCAGCAGCGTATCGCGGTATACAGATACGCAGTATTTT. It is translated as CASSVSRYTDTQYF.

This chain links TRBV10-3 with TRBJ1-4; D gene unclear. In germline, CDR1 is ENHRY, CDR2 SYGVKD. V dropped 10 bases and J dropped 11 bases, with 11 bases sitting between them. This CDR3 has 10 residues. CDR3 region: CATGERKLFF. Written as DNA, the CDR3 is TGTGCCACTGGTGAGCGGAAACTGTTTTTT.

This rearrangement joins TRBV7-9 to TRBJ2-7; 9 bases fit TRBD1. The germline V gene encodes CDR1 SEHNR and CDR2 FQNEAQ (reference sequence). V lost 5 bases to trimming and J lost 5 bases; unmatched junction nucleotides: 7. The CDR3 is 14 amino acids. For the CDR3, the DNA is TGTGCCAGCAGCCCCCACAGGGGGCAGAACGAGCAGTACTTC. It codes for CASSPHRGQNEQYF.

The chain recombines TRBV27 with TRBJ2-2, with a weak D call TRBD1 (6 bases). CDR3 length: 19 residues. Germline CDR1 and CDR2: MNHEY and SMNVEV (reference sequence). V shed 5 bases and J shed 4 bases, with 26 bases lying between them. The CDR3 spells CASSPRTALTPWGTGELFF. In DNA form, the CDR3 reads TGTGCCAGCAGTCCTCGGACAGCTTTAACCCCATGGGGCACCGGGGAGCTGTTTTTT.

The CDR3 here is CASSTGTGVISNQPQHF. The CDR3 nucleotides are TGTGCCAGCAGCACCGGGACAGGGGTAATCAGCAATCAGCCCCAGCATTTT. The V and J genes are TRBV7-6 and TRBJ1-5; the match to TRBD1 covers 10 bases. The ends lost 5 bases at V and 1 base at J; junction bases unmatched: 8. The CDR3 is 17 residues long. CDR1 is SGHVS, CDR2 FNYEAQ, per germline. Full variable domain (outside the CDR3, taken from reference TRBV7-6 and TRBJ1-5): GAGVSQSPRYKVTKRGQDVALRCDPISGHVSLYWYRQALGQGPEFLTYFNYEAQQDKSGLPNDRFSAERPEGSISTLTIQRTEQRDSAMYRCASSTGTGVISNQPQHFGDGTRLSIL.

The chain is built from TRBV2 and TRBJ2-7, with TRBD1 matching over 11 bases. Germline CDR1 is SNHLY and CDR2 is FYNNEI. V lost 3 bases and J lost 5; bases outside the gene matches: 3. This CDR3 is built from 14 residues. The CDR3 nucleotides read TGTGCCAGCAGTGAGGGGGACAGGGGGAACGAGCAGTACTTC. Its translation: CASSEGDRGNEQYF. The entire variable domain, with the rest obtained from reference TRBV2 and TRBJ2-7, is as follows: EPEVTQTPSHQVTQMGQEVILRCVPISNHLYFYWYRQILGQKVEFLVSFYNNEISEKSEIFDDQFSVERPDGSNFTLKIRSTKLEDSAMYFCASSEGDRGNEQYFGPGTRLTVT.

The chain uses TRBV5-1 and TRBJ2-5, with D hard to call. Germline CDR1 SGHRS, CDR2 YFSETQ. The CDR3 is 14 amino acids. The V end lost 0 bases, the J end lost 0 bases, and 6 bases lay between the germline ends. This chain's CDR3 is CASSLGRNQETQYF. The CDR3 bases are TGCGCCAGCAGCTTGGGCAGAAACCAAGAGACCCAGTACTTC.

The chain is built from TRBV5-1 and TRBJ1-1, with TRBD1 matching over 12 bases. Unmatched junction bases numbered 7, after V lost 3 bases and J lost 4 bases. This CDR3 comprises 16 residues. CDR1 is SGHRS and CDR2 is YFSETQ in the germline V gene. CDR3 amino acids: CASSSPGQGASTEAFF. The CDR3 DNA sequence: TGCGCCAGCAGCTCCCCGGGACAGGGGGCCAGCACTGAAGCTTTCTTT.